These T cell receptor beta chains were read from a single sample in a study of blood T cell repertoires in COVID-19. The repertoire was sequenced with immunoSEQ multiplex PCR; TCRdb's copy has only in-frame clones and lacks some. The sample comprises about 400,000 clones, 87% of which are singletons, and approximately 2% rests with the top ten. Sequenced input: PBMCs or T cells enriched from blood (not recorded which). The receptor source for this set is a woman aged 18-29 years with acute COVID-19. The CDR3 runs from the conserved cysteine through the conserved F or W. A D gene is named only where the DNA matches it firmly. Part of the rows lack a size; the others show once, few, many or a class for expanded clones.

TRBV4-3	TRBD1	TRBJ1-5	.	CASSLGQGGNQPQHF	TGCGCCAGCAGCCTGGGACAGGGGGGCAATCAGCCCCAGCATTTT
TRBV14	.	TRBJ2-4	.	CASSQTGRQEVAKNIQYF	TGTGCCAGCAGCCAAACGGGGAGACAGGAGGTGGCCAAAAACATTCAGTACTTC
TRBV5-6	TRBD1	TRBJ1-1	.	CASSGGQGQAFF	TGTGCCAGCAGCGGGGGACAGGGGCAAGCTTTCTTT
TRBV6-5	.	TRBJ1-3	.	CASSYSNRAGNTIYF	TGTGCCAGCAGTTACTCAAACAGGGCTGGAAACACCATATATTTT
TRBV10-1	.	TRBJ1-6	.	CASSTGQNSPLHF	TGCGCCAGCAGTACAGGACAGAATTCACCCCTCCACTTT
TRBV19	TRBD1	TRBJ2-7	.	CASRPGTGRSYEQYF	TGTGCCAGTCGACCGGGGACAGGGCGGTCCTACGAGCAGTACTTC
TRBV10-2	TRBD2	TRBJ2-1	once	CAIPGLTYNEQFF	TGCGCCATCCCGGGACTAACCTACAATGAGCAGTTCTTC
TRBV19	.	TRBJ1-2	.	CASLQAPYGYTF	TGTGCCAGTCTTCAAGCACCCTATGGCTACACCTTC
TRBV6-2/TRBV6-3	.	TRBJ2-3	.	CASSYRGYLTDTQYF	TGTGCCAGCAGTTATCGGGGGTACCTCACAGATACGCAGTATTTT
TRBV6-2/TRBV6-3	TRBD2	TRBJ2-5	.	CASSLAGGRETQYF	TGTGCCAGCAGTTTGGCGGGAGGTCGAGAGACCCAGTACTTC
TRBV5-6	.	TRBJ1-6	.	CASSPRQSSYNSPLHF	TGTGCCAGCAGCCCCCGACAGAGCTCCTATAATTCACCCCTCCACTTT
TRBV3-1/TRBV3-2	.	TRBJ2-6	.	CASSHAGYSGANVLTF	TGTGCCAGCAGCCACGCCGGGTACTCTGGGGCCAACGTCCTGACTTTC
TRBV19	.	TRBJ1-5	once	CASSIDRGYSNQPQHF	TGTGCCAGTAGTATAGATCGGGGTTATAGCAATCAGCCCCAGCATTTT
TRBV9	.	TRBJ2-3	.	CASSSQGLGTDTQYF	TGTGCCAGCAGCTCGCAGGGATTAGGCACAGATACGCAGTATTTT
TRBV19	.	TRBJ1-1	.	CASRQGSEAFF	TGTGCCAGCCGGCAGGGCAGTGAAGCTTTCTTT
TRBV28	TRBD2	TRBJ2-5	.	CASSPWGLAGKETQYF	TGTGCCAGCAGCCCTTGGGGACTAGCGGGAAAAGAGACCCAGTACTTC
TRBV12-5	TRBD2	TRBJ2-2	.	CASGWQLAGVGATGELFF	TGTGCTAGTGGTTGGCAACTAGCGGGAGTAGGGGCCACCGGGGAGCTGTTTTTT
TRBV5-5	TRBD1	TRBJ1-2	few	CASSTGTGKGYTF	TGTGCCAGCAGTACCGGGACAGGGAAAGGCTACACCTTC
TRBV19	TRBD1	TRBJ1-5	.	CASRLTGPNQPQHF	TGTGCCAGTAGATTGACAGGGCCCAATCAGCCCCAGCATTTT
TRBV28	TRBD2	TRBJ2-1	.	CATTRTSGIRVF	TGTGCCACCACCCGGACTAGCGGGATTCGGGTCTTC
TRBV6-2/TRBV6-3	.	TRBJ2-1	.	CASSFGTFREQFF	TGTGCCAGCAGTTTCGGGACTTTCCGTGAGCAGTTCTTC
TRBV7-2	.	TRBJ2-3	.	CASSLDGIEGDTQYF	TGTGCCAGCAGCTTAGACGGGATCGAAGGGGATACGCAGTATTTT
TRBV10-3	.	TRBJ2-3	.	CATDSGPTDTQYF	TGTGCCACCGACAGTGGCCCCACAGATACGCAGTATTTT
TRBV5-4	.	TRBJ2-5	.	CASSLRGSQETQYF	TGTGCCAGCAGCTTGAGAGGGAGTCAGGAGACCCAGTACTTC
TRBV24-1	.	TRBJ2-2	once	CATSEGGWDGRTGELFF	TGTGCCACCAGTGAAGGGGGATGGGACGGACGCACCGGGGAGCTGTTTTTT
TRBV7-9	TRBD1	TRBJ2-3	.	CASSPTGAPTDTQYF	TGTGCCAGCAGTCCCACAGGGGCCCCCACAGATACGCAGTATTTT
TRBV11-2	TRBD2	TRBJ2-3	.	CASSPGRGSSTDTQYF	TGTGCCAGCAGCCCGGGGAGGGGATCTAGCACAGATACGCAGTATTTT
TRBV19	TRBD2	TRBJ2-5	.	CASSILAGRRETQYF	TGTGCCAGTAGTATTCTAGCGGGCCGGCGAGAGACCCAGTACTTC
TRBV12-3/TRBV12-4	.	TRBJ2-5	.	CASRSLRETQYF	TGTGCCAGCAGGTCACTGAGGGAGACCCAGTACTTC
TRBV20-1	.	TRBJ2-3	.	CSADIAETQYF	TGCAGTGCGGATATAGCGGAGACGCAGTATTTT
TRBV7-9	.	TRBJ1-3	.	CASSLDRGSGNTIYF	TGTGCCAGCAGCTTAGACAGAGGGTCTGGAAACACCATATATTTT
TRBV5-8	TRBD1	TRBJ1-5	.	CASSLQGVGQPQHF	TGTGCCAGCAGCTTACAGGGGGTAGGACAGCCCCAGCATTTT
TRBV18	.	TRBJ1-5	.	CASSPQGRGQPQHF	TGTGCCAGCTCACCACAGGGTAGGGGTCAGCCCCAGCATTTT
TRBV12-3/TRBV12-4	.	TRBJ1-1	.	CASSFRVQNEAFF	TGTGCCAGCAGTTTTCGGGTGCAGAATGAAGCTTTCTTT
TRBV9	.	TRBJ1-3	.	CASSVVGSGNTIYF	TGTGCCAGCAGCGTAGTAGGGAGTGGAAACACCATATATTTT
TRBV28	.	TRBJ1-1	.	CASGLEVEAFF	TGTGCCAGCGGACTGGAGGTTGAAGCTTTCTTT
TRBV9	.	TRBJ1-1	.	CASSFGTLNTEAFF	TGTGCCAGCAGCTTCGGGACACTTAACACTGAAGCTTTCTTT